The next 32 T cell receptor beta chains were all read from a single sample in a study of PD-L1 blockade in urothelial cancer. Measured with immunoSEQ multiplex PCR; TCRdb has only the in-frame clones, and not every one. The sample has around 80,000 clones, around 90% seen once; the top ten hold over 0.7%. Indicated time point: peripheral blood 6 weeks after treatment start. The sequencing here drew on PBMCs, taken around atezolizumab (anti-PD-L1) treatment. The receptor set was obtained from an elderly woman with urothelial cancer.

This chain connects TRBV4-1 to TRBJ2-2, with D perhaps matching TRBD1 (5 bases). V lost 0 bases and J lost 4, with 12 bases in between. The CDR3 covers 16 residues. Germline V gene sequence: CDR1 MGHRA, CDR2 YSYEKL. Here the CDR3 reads CASSQEAGHSTGELFF. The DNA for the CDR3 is TGCGCCAGCAGCCAAGAGGCAGGGCATAGCACCGGGGAGCTGTTTTTT.

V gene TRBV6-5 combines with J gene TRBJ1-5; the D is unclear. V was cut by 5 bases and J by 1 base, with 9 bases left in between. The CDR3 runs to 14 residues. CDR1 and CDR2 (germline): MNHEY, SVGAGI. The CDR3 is CASSHLESNQPQHF. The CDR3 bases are TGTGCCAGCAGTCACCTGGAGAGCAATCAGCCCCAGCATTTT.

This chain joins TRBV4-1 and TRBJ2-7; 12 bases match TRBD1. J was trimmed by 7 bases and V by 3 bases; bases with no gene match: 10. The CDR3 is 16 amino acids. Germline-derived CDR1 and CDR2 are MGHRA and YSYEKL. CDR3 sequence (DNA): TGCGCCAGCAGCCACACTCCGGGACAGGGGGCCTCAGAGCAGTACTTC. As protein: CASSHTPGQGASEQYF.

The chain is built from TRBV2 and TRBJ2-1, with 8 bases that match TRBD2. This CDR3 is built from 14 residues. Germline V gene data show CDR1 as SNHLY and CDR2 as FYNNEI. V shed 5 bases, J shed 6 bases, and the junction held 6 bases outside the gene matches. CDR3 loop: CASSLGTSINEQFF. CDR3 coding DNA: TGTGCCAGCAGTCTCGGGACTAGTATCAATGAGCAGTTCTTC.

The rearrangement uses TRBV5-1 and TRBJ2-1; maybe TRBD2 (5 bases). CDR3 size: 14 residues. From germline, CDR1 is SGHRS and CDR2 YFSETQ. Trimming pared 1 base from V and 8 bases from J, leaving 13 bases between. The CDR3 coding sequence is TGCGCCAGCAGCTTGCAAGCGGAAAGCGATGAGCAGTTCTTC. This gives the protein CASSLQAESDEQFF.

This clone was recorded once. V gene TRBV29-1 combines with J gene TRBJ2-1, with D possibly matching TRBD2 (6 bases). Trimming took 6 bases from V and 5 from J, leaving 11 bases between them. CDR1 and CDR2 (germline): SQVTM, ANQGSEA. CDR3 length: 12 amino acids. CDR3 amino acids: CSVRLGDNEQFF. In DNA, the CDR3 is TGCAGCGTCCGACTAGGCGACAATGAGCAGTTCTTC.

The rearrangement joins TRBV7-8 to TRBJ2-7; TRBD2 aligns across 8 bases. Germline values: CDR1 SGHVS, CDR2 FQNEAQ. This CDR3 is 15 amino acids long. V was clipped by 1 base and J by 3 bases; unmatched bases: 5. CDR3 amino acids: CASSLGGLGGYEQYF. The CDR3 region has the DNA TGTGCCAGCAGCTTAGGGGGACTAGGGGGCTACGAGCAGTACTTC.

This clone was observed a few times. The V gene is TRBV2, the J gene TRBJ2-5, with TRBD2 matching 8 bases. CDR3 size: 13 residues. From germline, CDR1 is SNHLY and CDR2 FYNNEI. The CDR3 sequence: CASGERAQETQYF. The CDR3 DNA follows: TGTGCTAGCGGGGAGCGGGCTCAAGAGACCCAGTACTTC.

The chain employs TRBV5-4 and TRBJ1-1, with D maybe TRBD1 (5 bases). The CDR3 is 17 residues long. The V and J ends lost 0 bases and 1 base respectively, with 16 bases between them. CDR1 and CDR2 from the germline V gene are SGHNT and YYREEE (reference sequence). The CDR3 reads CASSLGRPGSPNTEAFF. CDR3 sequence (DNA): TGTGCCAGCAGCTTGGGCCGCCCAGGGTCCCCGAACACTGAAGCTTTCTTT.

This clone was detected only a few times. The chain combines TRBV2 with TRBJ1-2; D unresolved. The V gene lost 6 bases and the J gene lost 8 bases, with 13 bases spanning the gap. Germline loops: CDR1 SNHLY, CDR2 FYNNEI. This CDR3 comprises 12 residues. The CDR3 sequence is CASSDTGTGYTF. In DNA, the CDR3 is TGTGCCAGCAGCGACACTGGTACGGGCTACACCTTC.

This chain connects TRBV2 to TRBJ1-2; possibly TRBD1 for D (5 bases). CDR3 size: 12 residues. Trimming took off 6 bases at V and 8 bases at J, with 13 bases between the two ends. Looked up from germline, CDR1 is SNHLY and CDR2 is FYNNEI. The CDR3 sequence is CASSESRAGYTF. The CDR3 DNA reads TGTGCCAGCAGCGAGAGCAGGGCGGGCTACACCTTC.

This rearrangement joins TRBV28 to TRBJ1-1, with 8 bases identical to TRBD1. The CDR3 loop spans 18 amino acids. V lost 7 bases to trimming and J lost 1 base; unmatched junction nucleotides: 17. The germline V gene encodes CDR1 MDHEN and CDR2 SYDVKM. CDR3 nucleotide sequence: TGTGCCAGCACCACACCGTGGGGGCAGGGGGCGGGGAACACTGAAGCTTTCTTT. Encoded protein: CASTTPWGQGAGNTEAFF.

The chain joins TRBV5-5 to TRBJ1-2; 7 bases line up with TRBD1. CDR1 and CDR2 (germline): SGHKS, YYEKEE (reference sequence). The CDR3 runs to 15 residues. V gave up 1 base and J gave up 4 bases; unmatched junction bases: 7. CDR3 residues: CASSLQGGPIYGYTF. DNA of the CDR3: TGTGCCAGCAGCTTGCAGGGGGGACCGATCTATGGCTACACCTTC.

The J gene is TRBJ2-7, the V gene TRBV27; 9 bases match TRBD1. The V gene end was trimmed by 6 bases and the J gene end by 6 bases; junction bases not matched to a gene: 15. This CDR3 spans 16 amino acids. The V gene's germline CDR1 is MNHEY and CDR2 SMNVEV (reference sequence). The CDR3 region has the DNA TGTGCCAGCAGCCCTGAACCGGGACAGGGTTCAGTCGAGCAGTACTTC. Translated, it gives CASSPEPGQGSVEQYF.

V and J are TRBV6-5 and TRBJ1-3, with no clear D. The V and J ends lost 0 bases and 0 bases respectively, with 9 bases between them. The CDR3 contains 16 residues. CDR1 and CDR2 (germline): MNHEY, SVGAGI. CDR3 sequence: CASSYSAGSSGNTIYF. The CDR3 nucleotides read TGTGCCAGCAGTTACTCGGCAGGCTCCTCTGGAAACACCATATATTTT.

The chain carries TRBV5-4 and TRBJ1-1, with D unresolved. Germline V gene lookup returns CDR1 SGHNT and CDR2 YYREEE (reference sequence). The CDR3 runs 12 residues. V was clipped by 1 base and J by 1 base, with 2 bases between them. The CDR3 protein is CASSLRNTEAFF. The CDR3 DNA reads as TGTGCCAGCAGCTTGCGGAACACTGAAGCTTTCTTT.

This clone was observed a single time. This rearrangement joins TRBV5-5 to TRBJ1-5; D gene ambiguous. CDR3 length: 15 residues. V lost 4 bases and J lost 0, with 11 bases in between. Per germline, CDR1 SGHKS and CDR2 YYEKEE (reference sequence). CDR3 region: CASSLHDYSNQPQHF. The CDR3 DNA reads TGTGCCAGCAGCCTTCATGACTATAGCAATCAGCCCCAGCATTTT.

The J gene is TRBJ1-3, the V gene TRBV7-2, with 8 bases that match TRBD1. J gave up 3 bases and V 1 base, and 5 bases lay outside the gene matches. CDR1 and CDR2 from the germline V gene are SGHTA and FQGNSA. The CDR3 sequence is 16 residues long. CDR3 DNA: TGTGCCAGCAGCTTAGTGCAGGGGGCTTATGGAAACACCATATATTTT. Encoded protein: CASSLVQGAYGNTIYF.

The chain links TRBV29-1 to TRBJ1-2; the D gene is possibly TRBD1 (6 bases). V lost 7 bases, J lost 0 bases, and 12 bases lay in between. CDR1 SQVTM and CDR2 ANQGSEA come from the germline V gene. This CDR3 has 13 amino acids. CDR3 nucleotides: TGCAGCGACACAGGGACCGCTAACTATGGCTACACCTTC. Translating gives CSDTGTANYGYTF.

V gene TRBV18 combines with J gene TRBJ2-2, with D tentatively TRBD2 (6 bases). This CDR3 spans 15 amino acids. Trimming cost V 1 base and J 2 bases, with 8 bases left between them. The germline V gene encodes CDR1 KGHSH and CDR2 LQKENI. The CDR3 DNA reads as TGTGCCAGCTCACCACGTAGCGGAAACACCGGGGAGCTGTTTTTT. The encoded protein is CASSPRSGNTGELFF.

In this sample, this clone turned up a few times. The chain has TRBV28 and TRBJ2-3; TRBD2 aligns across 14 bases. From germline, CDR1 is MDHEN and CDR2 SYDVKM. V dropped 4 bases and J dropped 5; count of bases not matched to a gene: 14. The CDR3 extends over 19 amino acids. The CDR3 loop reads CASSSLTSGRAVVIDTQYF. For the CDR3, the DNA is TGTGCCAGCAGTTCGTTGACTAGCGGGAGGGCCGTCGTTATAGATACGCAGTATTTT. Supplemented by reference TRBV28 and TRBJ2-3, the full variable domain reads DVKVTQSSRYLVKRTGEKVFLECVQDMDHENMFWYRQDPGLGLRLIYFSYDVKMKEKGDIPEGYSVSREKKERFSLILESASTNQTSMYLCASSSLTSGRAVVIDTQYFGPGTRLTVL.

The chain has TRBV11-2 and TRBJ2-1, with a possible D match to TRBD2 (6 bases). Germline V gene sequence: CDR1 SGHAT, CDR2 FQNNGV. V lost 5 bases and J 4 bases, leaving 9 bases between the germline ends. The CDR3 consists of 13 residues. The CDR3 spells CASSPGLYNEQFF. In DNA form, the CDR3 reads TGTGCCAGCAGCCCGGGACTTTACAATGAGCAGTTCTTC.

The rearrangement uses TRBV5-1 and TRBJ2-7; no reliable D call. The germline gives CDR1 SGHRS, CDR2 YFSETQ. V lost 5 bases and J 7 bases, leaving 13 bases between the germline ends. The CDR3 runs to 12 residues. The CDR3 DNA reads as TGCGCCAGCAGTGCGGAAGGTAGGGAGCAGTACTTC. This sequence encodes CASSAEGREQYF.

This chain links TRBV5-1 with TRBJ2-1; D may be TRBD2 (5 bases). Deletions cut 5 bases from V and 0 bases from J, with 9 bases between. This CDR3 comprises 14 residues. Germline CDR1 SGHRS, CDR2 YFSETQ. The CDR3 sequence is CASRGGSSYNEQFF. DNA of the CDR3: TGCGCCAGCAGAGGAGGAAGCTCCTACAATGAGCAGTTCTTC.

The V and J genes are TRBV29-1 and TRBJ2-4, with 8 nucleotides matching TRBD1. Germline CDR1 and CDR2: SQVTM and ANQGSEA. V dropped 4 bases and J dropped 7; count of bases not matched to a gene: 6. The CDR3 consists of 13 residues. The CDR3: CSVATTGANIQYF. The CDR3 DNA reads TGCAGCGTTGCGACGACAGGGGCGAACATTCAGTACTTC.

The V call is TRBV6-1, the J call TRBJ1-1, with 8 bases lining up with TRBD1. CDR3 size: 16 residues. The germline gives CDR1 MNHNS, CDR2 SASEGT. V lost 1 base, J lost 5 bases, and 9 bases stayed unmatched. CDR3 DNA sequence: TGTGCCAGCAGTGAAGTTCAGGGGGCGGGAGGGACTGAAGCTTTCTTT. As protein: CASSEVQGAGGTEAFF.

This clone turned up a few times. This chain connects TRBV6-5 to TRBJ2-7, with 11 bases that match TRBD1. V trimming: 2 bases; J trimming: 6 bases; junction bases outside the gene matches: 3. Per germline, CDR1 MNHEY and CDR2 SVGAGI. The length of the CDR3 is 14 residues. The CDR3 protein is CASSYHGTGGEQYF. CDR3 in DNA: TGTGCCAGCAGTTACCACGGGACAGGGGGCGAGCAGTACTTC.

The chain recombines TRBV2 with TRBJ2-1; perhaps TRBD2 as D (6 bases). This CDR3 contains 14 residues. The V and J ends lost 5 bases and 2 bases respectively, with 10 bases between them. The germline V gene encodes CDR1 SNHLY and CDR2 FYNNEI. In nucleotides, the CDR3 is TGTGCCAGCAGTAGGGAGGTAACCTACAATGAGCAGTTCTTC. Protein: CASSREVTYNEQFF.

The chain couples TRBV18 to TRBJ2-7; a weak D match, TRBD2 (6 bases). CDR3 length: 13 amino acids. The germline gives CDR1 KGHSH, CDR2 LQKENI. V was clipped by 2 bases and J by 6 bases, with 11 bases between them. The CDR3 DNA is TGTGCCAGCTCACCAGATCTAGCGAGCGAGCAGTACTTC. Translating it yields CASSPDLASEQYF.

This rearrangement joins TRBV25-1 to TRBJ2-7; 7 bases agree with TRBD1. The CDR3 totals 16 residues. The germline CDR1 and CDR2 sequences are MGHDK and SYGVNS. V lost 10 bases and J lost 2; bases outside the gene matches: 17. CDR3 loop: CATRTGPGESAYEQYF. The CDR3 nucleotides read TGTGCCACCAGGACAGGACCAGGGGAGTCGGCCTACGAGCAGTACTTC.

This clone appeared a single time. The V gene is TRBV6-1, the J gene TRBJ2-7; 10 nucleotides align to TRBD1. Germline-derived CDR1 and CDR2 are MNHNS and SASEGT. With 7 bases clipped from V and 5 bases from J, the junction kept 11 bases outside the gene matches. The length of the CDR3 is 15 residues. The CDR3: CASTSRQGARNEQYF. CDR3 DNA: TGTGCCAGCACCTCCAGACAGGGGGCTCGTAACGAGCAGTACTTC.

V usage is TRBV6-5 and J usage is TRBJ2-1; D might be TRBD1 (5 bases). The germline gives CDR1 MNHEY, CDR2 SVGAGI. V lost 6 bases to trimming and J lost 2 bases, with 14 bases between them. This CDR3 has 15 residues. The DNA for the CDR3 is TGTGCCAGCAGCCTTGTGGTAGGGGCCTACAATGAGCAGTTCTTC. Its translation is CASSLVVGAYNEQFF.